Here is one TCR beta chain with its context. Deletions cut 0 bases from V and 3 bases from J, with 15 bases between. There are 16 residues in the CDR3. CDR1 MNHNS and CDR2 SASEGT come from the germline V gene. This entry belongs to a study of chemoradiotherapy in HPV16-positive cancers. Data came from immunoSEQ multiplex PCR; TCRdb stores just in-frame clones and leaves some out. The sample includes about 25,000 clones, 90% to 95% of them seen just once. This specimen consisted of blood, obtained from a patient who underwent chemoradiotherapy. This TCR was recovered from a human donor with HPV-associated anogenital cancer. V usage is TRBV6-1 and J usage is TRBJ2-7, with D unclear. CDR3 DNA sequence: TGTGCCAGCAGTGAAGCCGTCAGCTCCCCCTACTACGAGCAGTACTTC. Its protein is CASSEAVSSPYYEQYF.